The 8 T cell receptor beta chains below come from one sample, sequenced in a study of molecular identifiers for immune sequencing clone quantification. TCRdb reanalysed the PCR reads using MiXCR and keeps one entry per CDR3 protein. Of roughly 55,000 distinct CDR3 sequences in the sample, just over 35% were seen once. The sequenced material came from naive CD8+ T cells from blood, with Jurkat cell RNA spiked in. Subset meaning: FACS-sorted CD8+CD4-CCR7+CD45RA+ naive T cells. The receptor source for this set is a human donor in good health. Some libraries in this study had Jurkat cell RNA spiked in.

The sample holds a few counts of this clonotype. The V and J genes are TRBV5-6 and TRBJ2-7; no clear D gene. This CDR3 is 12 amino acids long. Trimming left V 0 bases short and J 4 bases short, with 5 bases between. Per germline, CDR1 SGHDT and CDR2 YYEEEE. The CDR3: CASSLAEYEQYF. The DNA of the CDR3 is TGTGCCAGCAGCTTGGCCGAGTACGAGCAGTACTTC.

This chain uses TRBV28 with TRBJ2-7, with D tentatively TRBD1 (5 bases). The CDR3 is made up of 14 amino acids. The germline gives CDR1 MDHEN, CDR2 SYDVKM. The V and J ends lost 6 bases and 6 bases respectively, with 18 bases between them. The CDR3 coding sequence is TGTGCCAGCAGGGTTGGCAGGGTGACGGGCGAGCAGTACTTC. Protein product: CASRVGRVTGEQYF. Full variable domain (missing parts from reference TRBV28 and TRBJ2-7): DVKVTQSSRYLVKRTGEKVFLECVQDMDHENMFWYRQDPGLGLRLIYFSYDVKMKEKGDIPEGYSVSREKKERFSLILESASTNQTSMYLCASRVGRVTGEQYFGPGTRLTVT.

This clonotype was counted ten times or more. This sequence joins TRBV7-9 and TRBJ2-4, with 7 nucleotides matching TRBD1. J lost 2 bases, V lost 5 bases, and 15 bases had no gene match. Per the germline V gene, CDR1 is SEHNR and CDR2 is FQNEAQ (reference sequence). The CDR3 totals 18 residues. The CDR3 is CASSPGTAVSSTKNIQYF. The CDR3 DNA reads TGTGCCAGCAGCCCCGGGACAGCGGTCTCATCTACCAAAAACATTCAGTACTTC.

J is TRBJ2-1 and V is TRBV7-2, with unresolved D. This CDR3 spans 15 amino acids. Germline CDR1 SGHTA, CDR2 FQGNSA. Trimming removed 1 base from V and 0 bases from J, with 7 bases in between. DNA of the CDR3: TGTGCCAGCAGCTTAGTCTTCAACTCCTACAATGAGCAGTTCTTC. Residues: CASSLVFNSYNEQFF.

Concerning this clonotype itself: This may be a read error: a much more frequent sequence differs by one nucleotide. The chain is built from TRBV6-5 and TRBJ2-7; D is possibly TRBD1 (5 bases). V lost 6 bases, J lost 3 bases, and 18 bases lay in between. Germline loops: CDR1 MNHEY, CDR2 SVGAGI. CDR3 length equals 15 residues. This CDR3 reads CASRIVRGQVYEQYF. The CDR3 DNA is TGTGCCAGCAGAATAGTTAGGGGCCAAGTCTACGAGCAGTACTTC.

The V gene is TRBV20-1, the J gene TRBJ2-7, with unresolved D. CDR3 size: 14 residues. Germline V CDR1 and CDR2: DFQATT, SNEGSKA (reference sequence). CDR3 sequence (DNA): TGCAGAGCTCCAGGACCCGCTATTTCCTACGAGCAGTACTTC. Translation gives CRAPGPAISYEQYF.

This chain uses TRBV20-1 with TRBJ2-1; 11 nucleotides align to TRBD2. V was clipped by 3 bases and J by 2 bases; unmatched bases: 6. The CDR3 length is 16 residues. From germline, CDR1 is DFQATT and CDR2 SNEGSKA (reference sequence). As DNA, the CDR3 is TGCAGTGCTAGTGGACTAGCGGGCCTCCCCTACAATGAGCAGTTCTTC. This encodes CSASGLAGLPYNEQFF.

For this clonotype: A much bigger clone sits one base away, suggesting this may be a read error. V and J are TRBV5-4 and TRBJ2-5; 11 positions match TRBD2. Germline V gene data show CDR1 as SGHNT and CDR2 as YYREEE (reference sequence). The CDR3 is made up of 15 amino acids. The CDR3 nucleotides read TGTGGCAGCAGCTTACTAGCGGGAGACCAAGAGACCCAGTACTTC. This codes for CGSSLLAGDQETQYF.